This entry concerns a single TCR beta chain. This clone appeared once. Which antigen it targets is not known. Per-base quality was not reported, and no clone a single base away is much larger than it. The data were taken from a study of T cell changes during pregnancy in multiple sclerosis (dated by TCRdb to the late 2010s). With respect to the entire study: Changes in the T cell repertoire over the course of pregnancy were examined in this study in women with multiple sclerosis.

Library method: the immunoSEQ multiplex PCR assay. Here the immuneACCESS table is served through TCRdb, limited to in-frame sequences with V and J called. Missing clones are a known gap in these copies; in checked studies unresolved V genes cover under half, and the rest lacks a known reason. The sample yields under 40,000 clones; roughly nine tenths were counted once. In total, the top ten clones hold 9.5% to 15% of the sample. CDR1 is given as PRHDT and CDR2 as FYEKMQ, both from the germline V gene (reference sequence). From its cysteine to its phenylalanine, the CDR3 spans 13 amino acids. Of the read, only the CDR3 DNA is kept; its 39 bases are in frame from base 1. V has 5 bases trimmed and J has 5 bases trimmed; junction bases matching no gene number 3.

This sequence uses TRBV13 and TRBJ2-5; 9 nucleotides in the junction match TRBD1. This TCR came from a female donor with multiple sclerosis, enrolled in a pregnancy study. This material consisted of CD8+ T cells from peripheral blood mononuclear cells, taken in the first trimester of pregnancy. The DNA is as follows: TGTGCCAGCAGCGTGACAGGGGGGGAGACCCAGTACTTC. It translates to CASSVTGGETQYF.